This T cell receptor (beta chain) appears in the sequencing data of a study of a mutant IDH1 vaccine in newly diagnosed glioma. Study-level background: Vaccination began 4-6 weeks post radiotherapy alone, or with temozolomide cycles. Most had both radiotherapy and temozolomide beforehand; others had only one.

This clone was detected only once. The antigen is undetermined. Time point reported: week 35, safety follow-up. A single vaccine dose contained 300 ug of mutant IDH1 20-mer peptide, and topical imiquimod was used with it. Germline assignment: CDR1 KGHSH and CDR2 LQKENI. Trimming pared 3 bases from V and 0 bases from J, leaving 9 bases between. CDR3 length: 15 residues. Generated by immunoSEQ multiplex PCR, the TCRdb table keeps only in-frame clones and is missing some. The sample records about 68,000 clones, approximately 84% being singletons. The specimen comprised PBMCs, sampled from a glioma patient whose treatment included an IDH1 peptide vaccine. The chain uses TRBV18 and TRBJ1-5; D gene ambiguous. This receptor was identified in a young man with glioma. The CDR3 loop is CASSPGRVSNQPQHF. For the CDR3, the DNA is TGTGCCAGCTCACCGGGGAGGGTTAGCAATCAGCCCCAGCATTTT.